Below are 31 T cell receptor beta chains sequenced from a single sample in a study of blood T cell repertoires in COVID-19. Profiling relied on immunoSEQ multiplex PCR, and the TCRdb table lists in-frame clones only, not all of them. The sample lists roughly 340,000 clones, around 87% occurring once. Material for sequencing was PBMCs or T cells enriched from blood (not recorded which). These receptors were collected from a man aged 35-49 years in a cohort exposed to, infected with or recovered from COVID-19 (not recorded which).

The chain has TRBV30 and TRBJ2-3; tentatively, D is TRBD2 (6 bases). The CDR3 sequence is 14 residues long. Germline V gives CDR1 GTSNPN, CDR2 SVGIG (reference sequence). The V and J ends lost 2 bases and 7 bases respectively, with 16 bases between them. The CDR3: CAWSSPPAGHTQYF. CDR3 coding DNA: TGTGCCTGGAGTTCCCCCCCCGCGGGGCATACGCAGTATTTT.

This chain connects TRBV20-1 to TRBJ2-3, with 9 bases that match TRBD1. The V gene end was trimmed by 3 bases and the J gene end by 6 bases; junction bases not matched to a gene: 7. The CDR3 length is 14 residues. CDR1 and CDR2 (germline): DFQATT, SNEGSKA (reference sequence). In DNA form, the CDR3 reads TGCAGTGCTAGTACCCGGACAGGGGTGGATACGCAGTATTTT. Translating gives CSASTRTGVDTQYF.

The DNA for the CDR3 is TGTGCCAGCAGCCCAGAGTGGGCCAACAATGAGCAGTTCTTC. Encoded protein: CASSPEWANNEQFF. V gene TRBV7-6 combines with J gene TRBJ2-1; D gene unclear. Germline values: CDR1 SGHVS, CDR2 FNYEAQ. Trimming removed 5 bases from V and 5 bases from J, with 13 bases in between. The CDR3 runs to 14 residues.

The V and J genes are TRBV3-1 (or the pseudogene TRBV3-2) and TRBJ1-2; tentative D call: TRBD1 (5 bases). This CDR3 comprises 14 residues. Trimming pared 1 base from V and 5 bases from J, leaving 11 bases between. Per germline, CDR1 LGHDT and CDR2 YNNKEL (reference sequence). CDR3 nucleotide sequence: TGTGCCAGCAGCCAAGTGGGGCGCGTGTATGGCTACACCTTC. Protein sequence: CASSQVGRVYGYTF.

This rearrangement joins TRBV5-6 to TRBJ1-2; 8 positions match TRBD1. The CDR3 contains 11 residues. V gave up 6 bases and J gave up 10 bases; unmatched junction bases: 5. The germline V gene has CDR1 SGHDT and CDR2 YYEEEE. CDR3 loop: CASTGGQAYTF. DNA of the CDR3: TGTGCCAGCACCGGGGGACAGGCCTACACCTTC.

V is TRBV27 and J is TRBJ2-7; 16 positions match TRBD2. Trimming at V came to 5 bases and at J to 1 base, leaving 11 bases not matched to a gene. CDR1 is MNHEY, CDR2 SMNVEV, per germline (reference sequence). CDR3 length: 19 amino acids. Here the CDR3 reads CASSPRPGLAGGGSYEQYF. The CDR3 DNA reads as TGTGCCAGCAGTCCCCGGCCGGGACTAGCGGGAGGGGGGTCCTACGAGCAGTACTTC.

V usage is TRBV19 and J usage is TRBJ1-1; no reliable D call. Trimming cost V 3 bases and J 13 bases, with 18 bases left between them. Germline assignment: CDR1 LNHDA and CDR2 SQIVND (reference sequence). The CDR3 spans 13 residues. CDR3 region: CASSIKAGISVFF. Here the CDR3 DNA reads TGTGCCAGTAGTATTAAGGCAGGAATTTCGGTTTTCTTT.

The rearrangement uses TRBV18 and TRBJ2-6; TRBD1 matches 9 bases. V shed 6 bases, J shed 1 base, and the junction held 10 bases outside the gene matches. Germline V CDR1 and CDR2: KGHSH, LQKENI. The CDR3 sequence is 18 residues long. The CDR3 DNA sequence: TGTGCCAGCTCCCCAGCCGGGACAGGGAATTCTGGGGCCAACGTCCTGACTTTC. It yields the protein CASSPAGTGNSGANVLTF.

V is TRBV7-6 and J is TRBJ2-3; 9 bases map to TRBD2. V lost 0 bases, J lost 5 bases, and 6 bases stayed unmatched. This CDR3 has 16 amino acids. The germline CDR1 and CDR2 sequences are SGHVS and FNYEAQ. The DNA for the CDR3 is TGTGCCAGCAGCTTAGCTGCGGGAGGGCCAGGAGATACGCAGTATTTT. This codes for CASSLAAGGPGDTQYF.

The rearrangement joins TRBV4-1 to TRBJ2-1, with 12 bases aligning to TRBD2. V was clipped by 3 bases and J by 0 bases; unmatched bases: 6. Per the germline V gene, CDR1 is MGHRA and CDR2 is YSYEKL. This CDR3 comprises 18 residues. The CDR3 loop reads CASSQPGLAGSSYNEQFF. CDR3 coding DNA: TGCGCCAGCAGCCAGCCCGGACTAGCGGGGAGCTCCTACAATGAGCAGTTCTTC.

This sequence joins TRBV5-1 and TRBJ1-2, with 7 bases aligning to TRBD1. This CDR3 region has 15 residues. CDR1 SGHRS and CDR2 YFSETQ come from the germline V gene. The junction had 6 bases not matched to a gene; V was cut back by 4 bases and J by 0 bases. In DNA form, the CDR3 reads TGCGCCAGCAGCCCGGACAGGTCTGCTAACTATGGCTACACCTTC. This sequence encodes CASSPDRSANYGYTF.

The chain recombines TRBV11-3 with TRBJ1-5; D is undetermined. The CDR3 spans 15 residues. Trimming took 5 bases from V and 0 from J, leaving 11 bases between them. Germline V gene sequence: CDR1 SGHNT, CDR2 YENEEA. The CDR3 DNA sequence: TGTGCCAGCAGCCCCAGATTCCATAGCAATCAGCCCCAGCATTTT. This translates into CASSPRFHSNQPQHF.

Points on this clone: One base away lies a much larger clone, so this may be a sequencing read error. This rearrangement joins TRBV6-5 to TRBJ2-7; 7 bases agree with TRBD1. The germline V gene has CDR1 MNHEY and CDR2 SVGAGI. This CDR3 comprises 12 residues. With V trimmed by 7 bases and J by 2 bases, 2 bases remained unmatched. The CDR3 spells CASMGQTYEQYF. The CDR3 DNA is TGTGCCAGCATGGGACAGACCTACGAGCAGTACTTC.

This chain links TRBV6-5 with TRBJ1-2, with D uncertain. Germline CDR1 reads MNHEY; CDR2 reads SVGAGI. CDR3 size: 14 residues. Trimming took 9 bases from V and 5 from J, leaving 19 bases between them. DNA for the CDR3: TGTGCCAGTAAGGGAGGGAGCCTAAGATATGGCTACACCTTC. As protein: CASKGGSLRYGYTF.

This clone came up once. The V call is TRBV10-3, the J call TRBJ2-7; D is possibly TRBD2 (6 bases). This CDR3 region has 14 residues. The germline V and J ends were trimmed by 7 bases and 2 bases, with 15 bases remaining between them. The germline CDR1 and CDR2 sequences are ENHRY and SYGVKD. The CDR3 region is CAIKATAGTYEQYF. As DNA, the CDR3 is TGTGCCATCAAGGCCACCGCGGGAACCTACGAGCAGTACTTC.

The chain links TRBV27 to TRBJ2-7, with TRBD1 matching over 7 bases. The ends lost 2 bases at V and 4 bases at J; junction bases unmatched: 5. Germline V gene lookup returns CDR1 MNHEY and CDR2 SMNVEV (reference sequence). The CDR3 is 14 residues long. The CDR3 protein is CASSLLGQKYEQYF. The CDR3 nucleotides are TGTGCCAGCAGTTTACTGGGACAGAAATACGAGCAGTACTTC.

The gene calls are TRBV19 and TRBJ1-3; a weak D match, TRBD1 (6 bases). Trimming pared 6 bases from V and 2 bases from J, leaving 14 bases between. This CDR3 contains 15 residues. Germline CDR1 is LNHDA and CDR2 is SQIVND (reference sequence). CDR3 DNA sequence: TGTGCCAGTAGAAGTCTAGGGGGAACTGGAAACACCATATATTTT. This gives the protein CASRSLGGTGNTIYF.

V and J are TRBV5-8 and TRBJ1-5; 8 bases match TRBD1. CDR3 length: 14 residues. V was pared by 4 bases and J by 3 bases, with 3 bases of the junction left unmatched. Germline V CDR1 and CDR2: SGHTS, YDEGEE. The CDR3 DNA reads TGTGCCAGCAGCCTCAGGGGGCCCAATCAGCCCCAGCATTTT. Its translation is CASSLRGPNQPQHF.

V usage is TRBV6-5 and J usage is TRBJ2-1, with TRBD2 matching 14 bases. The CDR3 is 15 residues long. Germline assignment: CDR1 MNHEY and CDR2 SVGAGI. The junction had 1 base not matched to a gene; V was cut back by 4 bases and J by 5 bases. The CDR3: CASSWTSGRNNEQFF. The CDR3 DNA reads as TGTGCCAGCAGTTGGACTAGCGGGAGGAACAATGAGCAGTTCTTC.

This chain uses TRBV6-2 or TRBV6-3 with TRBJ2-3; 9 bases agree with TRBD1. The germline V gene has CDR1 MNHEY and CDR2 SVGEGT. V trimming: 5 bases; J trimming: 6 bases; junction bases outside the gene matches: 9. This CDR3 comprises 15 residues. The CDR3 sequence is CASSTRDRDGDTQYF. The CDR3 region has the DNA TGTGCCAGCAGTACCCGGGACAGGGATGGGGATACGCAGTATTTT.

CDR3 amino acids: CASRQGNFSSYNEQFF. The CDR3 DNA is TGTGCCAGCAGACAGGGCAACTTTAGCTCCTACAATGAGCAGTTCTTC. The rearrangement joins TRBV11-2 to TRBJ2-1; D possibly corresponds to TRBD1 (6 bases). V was clipped by 6 bases and J by 0 bases, with 15 bases between them. Germline values: CDR1 SGHAT, CDR2 FQNNGV. The CDR3 has 16 amino acids.

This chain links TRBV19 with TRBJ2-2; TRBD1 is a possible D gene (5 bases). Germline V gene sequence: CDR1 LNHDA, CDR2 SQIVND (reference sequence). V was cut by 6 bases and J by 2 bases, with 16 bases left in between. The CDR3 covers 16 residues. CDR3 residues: CASRPRWTLNTGELFF. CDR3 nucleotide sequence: TGTGCCAGTAGGCCGCGATGGACACTAAACACCGGGGAGCTGTTTTTT.

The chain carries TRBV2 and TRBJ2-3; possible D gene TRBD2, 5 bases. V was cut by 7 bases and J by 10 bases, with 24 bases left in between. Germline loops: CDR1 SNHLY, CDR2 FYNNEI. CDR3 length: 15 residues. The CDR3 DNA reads TGTGCCAGCATCGCCCCCGGGCCTACTAGAGGCGCGCAGTATTTT. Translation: CASIAPGPTRGAQYF.

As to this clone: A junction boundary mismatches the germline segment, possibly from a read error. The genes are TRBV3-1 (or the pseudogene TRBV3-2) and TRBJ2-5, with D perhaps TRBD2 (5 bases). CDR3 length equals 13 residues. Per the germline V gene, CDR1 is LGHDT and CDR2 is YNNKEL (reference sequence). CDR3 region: CASSLGNQETQYF. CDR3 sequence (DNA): TGTGCCAGCAGCCTCGGGAACCAGGAGACCCAGTACTTC.

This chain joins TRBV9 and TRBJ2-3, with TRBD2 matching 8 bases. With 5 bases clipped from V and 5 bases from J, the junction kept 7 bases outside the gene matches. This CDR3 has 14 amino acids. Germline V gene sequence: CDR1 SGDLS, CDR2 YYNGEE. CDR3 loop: CASSEREYKDTQYF. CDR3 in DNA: TGTGCCAGCAGTGAGCGGGAGTATAAAGATACGCAGTATTTT.

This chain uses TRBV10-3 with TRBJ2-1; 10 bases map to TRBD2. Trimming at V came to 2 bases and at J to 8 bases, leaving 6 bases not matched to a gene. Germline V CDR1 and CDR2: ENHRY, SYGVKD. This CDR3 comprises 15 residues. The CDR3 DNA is TGTGCCATCAGTGAGCGGACTAGCGGCCCCCATGAGCAGTTCTTC. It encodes CAISERTSGPHEQFF.

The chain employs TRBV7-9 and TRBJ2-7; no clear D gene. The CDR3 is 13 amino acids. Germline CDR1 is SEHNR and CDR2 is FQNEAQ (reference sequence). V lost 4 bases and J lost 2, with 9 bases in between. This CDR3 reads CASSSPPAYEQYF. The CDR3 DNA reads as TGTGCCAGCAGCTCCCCCCCAGCCTACGAGCAGTACTTC.

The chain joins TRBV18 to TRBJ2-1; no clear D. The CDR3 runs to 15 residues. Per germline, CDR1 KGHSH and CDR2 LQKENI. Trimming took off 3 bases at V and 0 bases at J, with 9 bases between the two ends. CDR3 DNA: TGTGCCAGCTCACCTCAGGATAGCTCCTACAATGAGCAGTTCTTC. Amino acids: CASSPQDSSYNEQFF.

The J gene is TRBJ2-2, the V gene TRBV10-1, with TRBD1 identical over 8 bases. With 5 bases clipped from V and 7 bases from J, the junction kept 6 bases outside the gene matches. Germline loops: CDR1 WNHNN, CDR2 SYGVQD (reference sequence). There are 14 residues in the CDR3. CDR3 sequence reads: CASSSGQVYGELFF. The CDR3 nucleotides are TGCGCCAGCAGTTCGGGACAGGTGTACGGGGAGCTGTTTTTT.

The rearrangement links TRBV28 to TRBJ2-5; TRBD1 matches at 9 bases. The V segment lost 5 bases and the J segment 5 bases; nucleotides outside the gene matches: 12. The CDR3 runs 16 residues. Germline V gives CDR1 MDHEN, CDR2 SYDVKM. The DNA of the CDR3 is TGTGCCAGCAGTACTGGGGGGGACAGGGTTTTGGAGACCCAGTACTTC. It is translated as CASSTGGDRVLETQYF.

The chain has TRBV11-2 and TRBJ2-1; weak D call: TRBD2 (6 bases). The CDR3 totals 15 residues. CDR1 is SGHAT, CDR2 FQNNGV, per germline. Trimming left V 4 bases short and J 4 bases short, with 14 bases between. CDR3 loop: CASSSWRGDYNEQFF. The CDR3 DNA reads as TGTGCCAGCAGCTCCTGGCGGGGCGATTACAATGAGCAGTTCTTC. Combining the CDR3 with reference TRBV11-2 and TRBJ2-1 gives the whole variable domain EAGVAQSPRYKIIEKRQSVAFWCNPISGHATLYWYQQILGQGPKLLIQFQNNGVVDDSQLPKDRFSAERLKGVDSTLKIQPAKLEDSAVYLCASSSWRGDYNEQFFGPGTRLTVL.